This T cell receptor beta chain was documented in a study of T cell changes during pregnancy in multiple sclerosis. Profiling relied on immunoSEQ multiplex PCR, and the TCRdb table lists in-frame clones only, not all of them. The table has 60,000 to 70,000 clones, around 92% seen once. The origin of this receptor is a female donor in good health, enrolled as a control in a pregnancy study. The sequencing used peripheral blood, collected in the third trimester of pregnancy.

Here the CDR3 DNA reads TGTGCCAGCAGTGCAGGACTAGCGGGAGGGAGGGTCGGGGAGCTGTTTTTT. Encoded protein: CASSAGLAGGRVGELFF. The chain joins TRBV2 to TRBJ2-2; 15 nucleotides align to TRBD2. Per germline, CDR1 SNHLY and CDR2 FYNNEI. CDR3 size: 17 residues. V lost 4 bases to trimming and J lost 7 bases; unmatched junction nucleotides: 7.